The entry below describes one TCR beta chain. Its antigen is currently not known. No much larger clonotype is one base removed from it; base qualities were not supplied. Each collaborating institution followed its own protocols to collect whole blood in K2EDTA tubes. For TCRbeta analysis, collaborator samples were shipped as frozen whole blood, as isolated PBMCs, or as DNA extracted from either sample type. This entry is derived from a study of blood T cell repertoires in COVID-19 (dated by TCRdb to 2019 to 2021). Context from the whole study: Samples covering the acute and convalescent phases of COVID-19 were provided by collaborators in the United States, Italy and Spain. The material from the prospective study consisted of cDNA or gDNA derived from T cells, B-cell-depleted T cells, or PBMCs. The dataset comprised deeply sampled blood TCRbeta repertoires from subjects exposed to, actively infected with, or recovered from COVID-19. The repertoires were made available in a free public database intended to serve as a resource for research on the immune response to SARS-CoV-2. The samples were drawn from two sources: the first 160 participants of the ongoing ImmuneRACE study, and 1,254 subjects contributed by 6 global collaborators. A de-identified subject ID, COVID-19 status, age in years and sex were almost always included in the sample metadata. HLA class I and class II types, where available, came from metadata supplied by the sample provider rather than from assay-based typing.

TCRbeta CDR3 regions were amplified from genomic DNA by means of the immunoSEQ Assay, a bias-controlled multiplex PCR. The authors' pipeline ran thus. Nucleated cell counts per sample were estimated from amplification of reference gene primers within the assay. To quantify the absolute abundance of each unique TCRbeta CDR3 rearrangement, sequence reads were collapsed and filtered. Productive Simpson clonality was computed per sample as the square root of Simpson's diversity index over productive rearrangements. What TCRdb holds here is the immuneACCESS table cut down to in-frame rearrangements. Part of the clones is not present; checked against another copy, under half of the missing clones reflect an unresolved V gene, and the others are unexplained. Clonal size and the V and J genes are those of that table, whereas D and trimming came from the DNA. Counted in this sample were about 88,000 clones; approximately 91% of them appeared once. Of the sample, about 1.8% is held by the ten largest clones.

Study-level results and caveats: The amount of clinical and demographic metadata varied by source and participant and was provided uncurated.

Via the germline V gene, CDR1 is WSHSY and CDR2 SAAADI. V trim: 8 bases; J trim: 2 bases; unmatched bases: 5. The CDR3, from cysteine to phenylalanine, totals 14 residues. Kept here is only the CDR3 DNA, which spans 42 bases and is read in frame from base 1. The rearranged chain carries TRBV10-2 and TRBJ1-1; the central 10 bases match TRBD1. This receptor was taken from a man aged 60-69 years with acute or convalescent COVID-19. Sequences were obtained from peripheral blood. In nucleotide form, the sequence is TGCGCCAGCCATAGACAGGGGGCAAACACTGAAGCTTTCTTT. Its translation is CASHRQGANTEAFF.